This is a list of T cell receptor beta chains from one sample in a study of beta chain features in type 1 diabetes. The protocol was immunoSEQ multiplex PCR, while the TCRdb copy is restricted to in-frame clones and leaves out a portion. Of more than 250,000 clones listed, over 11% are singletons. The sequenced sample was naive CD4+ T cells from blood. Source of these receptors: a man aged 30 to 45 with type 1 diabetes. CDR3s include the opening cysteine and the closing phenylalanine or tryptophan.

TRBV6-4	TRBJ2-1	CASSDSRTSGRQFF
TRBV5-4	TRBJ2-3	CASSPRRDRTDTQYF
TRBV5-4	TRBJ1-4	CASSPDSSNEKLFF
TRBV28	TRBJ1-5	CASTPSHQPQHF
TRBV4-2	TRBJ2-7	CASSQEGIGSGSYEQYF
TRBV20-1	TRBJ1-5	CSAQVNQPQHF
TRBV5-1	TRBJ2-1	CASSLGLAGLNEQFF
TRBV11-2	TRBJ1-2	CASSLMGQNYGYTF
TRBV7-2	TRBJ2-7	CASSFDSYEQYF
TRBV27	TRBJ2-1	CASSVYNEQFF
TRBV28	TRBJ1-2	CASSFSVYGYTF
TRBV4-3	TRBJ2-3	CASSQDRGLHTDTQYF
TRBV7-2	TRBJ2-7	CASSLIAGGQYEQYF
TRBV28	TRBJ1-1	CASSLHREWGNTEAFF
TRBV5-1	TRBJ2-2	CASSPLTSGGTGELFF